This T cell receptor (beta chain) was recovered during a study of blood T cell repertoires in COVID-19. Measured with immunoSEQ multiplex PCR; TCRdb has only the in-frame clones, and not every one. The repertoire holds a few hundred thousand clones, with around 83% as singletons. The study recruited exposed participants who had met a COVID-19 case within 2 weeks before entry. The CDR3 is 16 residues long. The TCR was taken from a woman in her fifties or sixties who had been exposed to COVID-19. The sequenced material came from PBMCs or T cells enriched from blood (not recorded which). The rearrangement joins TRBV12-1 to TRBJ2-4; the listed D gene, TRBD1, was not tested against the DNA. TRBV12-1 is an annotated pseudogene. The CDR3 sequence is CASSSPTGLAKNIQYF. CDR3 in DNA: TGTGCCAGCAGCTCCCCGACAGGGCTAGCCAAAAACATTCAGTACTTC.